This T cell receptor (beta chain) appears in the sequencing data of a study of T cells in Graves' hyperthyroidism and ophthalmopathy. This clonotype occurred many times. Its antigen is unknown. Authors of the study amplified TCR beta CDR3 regions from RNA transcripts. The HTBI primer set served for first-round RT-PCR of the TCR CDR3. TCRdb reanalysed the multiplex PCR reads using MiXCR and keeps one entry per CDR3 protein. The table includes about 370,000 distinct CDR3 sequences, roughly 15% detected once. Broader study findings: Ophthalmopathy was predicted by the model a median of approximately 6 months ahead of onset.

This CDR3 spans 13 amino acids. V lost 8 bases to trimming and J lost 4 bases, with 11 bases between them. The source material was blood. The receptor was isolated from a woman in her fifties or sixties with Graves' ophthalmopathy. The chain carries TRBV12-3 or TRBV12-4 and TRBJ2-2; perhaps TRBD1 as D (6 bases). The CDR3 sequence is CASGQGGTGELFF. Written as DNA, the CDR3 is TGTGCCAGCGGACAAGGGGGCACCGGGGAGCTGTTTTTT.